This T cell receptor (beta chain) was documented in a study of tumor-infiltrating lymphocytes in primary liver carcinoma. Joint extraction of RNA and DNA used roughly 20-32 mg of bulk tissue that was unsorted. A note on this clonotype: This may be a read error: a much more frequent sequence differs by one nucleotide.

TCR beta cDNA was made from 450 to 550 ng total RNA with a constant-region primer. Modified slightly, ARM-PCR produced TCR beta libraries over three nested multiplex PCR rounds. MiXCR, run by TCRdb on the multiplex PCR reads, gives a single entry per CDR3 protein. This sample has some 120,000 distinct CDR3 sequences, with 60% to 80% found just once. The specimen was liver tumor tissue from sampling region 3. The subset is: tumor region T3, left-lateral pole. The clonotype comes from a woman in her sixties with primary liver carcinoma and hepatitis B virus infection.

The CDR3 spells CASSLTPGQPYEQYF. The CDR3 DNA reads as TGTGCCAGCAGCTTGACACCGGGACAGCCCTACGAGCAGTACTTC. V is TRBV5-5 and J is TRBJ2-7, with 7 bases that match TRBD1. The CDR3 is 15 amino acids. V gave up 1 base and J gave up 2 bases; unmatched junction bases: 6. In germline, CDR1 is SGHKS, CDR2 YYEKEE (reference sequence). The full variable domain, rest sourced from reference TRBV5-5 and TRBJ2-7, is DAGVTQSPTHLIKTRGQQVTLRCSPISGHKSVSWYQQVLGQGPQFIFQYYEKEERGRGNFPDRFSARQFPNYSSELNVNALLLGDSALYLCASSLTPGQPYEQYFGPGTRLTVT.